What follows are 20 T cell receptor beta chains derived from one specimen sequenced in a study of blood T cell repertoires in COVID-19. TCRdb's copy holds only in-frame clones and misses some; the assay was immunoSEQ multiplex PCR. The sample shows about 99,000 clones, roughly 79% of them seen only once. Sequenced material: peripheral blood. The receptors were sampled from a man at least 80 years old with COVID-19, enrolled during active disease.

The chain uses TRBV30 and TRBJ2-7, with D uncertain. V was trimmed by 0 bases and J by 3 bases, leaving 9 bases between them. The CDR3 contains 13 residues. Germline CDR1 is GTSNPN and CDR2 is SVGIG (reference sequence). The CDR3 here is CAWSVIGDYEQYF. The CDR3 coding sequence is TGTGCCTGGAGTGTAATCGGAGACTACGAGCAGTACTTC.

J is TRBJ1-3 and V is TRBV6-4; D perhaps matches TRBD1 (5 bases). V was cut by 0 bases and J by 6 bases, with 27 bases left in between. Germline values: CDR1 MRHNA, CDR2 SNTAGT. The CDR3 totals 20 residues. The DNA for the CDR3 is TGTGCCAGCAGTGACTCGAGGCCGATATCCGGGGGACTTATTGAAAACACCATATATTTT. As protein: CASSDSRPISGGLIENTIYF.

This sequence joins TRBV6-5 and TRBJ2-6, with D maybe TRBD2 (5 bases). Trimming shortened V by 5 bases and J by 1 base, and 9 bases separated the two germline ends. This CDR3 contains 15 residues. CDR1 is MNHEY and CDR2 is SVGAGI in the germline V gene. CDR3 loop: CASSMVASGANVLTF. CDR3 DNA sequence: TGTGCCAGCAGTATGGTAGCGTCTGGGGCCAACGTCCTGACTTTC.

The V gene is TRBV4-2, the J gene TRBJ1-1; D unclear. CDR1 LGHNA and CDR2 YNFKEQ come from the germline V gene. The CDR3 is made up of 17 amino acids. V was clipped by 0 bases and J by 6 bases, with 20 bases between them. CDR3: CASSQERVRTTGAEAFF. The CDR3 bases are TGTGCCAGCAGCCAAGAGAGGGTCCGTACAACTGGCGCTGAAGCTTTCTTT.

The chain employs TRBV3-1 (or the pseudogene TRBV3-2) and TRBJ2-3; 8 nucleotides line up with TRBD2. Germline V CDR1 and CDR2: LGHDT, YNNKEL (reference sequence). Trimming took 0 bases from V and 2 from J; bases not matched to a gene: 4. This CDR3 has 16 residues. CDR3 in amino acids: CASSQESGGATDTQYF. The CDR3 nucleotides are TGTGCCAGCAGCCAAGAATCCGGGGGGGCCACAGATACGCAGTATTTT.

This clone was recorded a few times. V is TRBV9 and J is TRBJ2-3; 12 bases agree with TRBD2. This CDR3 comprises 16 residues. V lost 3 bases and J lost 2; bases outside the gene matches: 4. CDR1 and CDR2 (germline): SGDLS, YYNGEE. DNA of the CDR3: TGTGCCAGCAGCGGTCTAGCGGGGGGGCTCACAGATACGCAGTATTTT. It encodes CASSGLAGGLTDTQYF. Supplemented by reference TRBV9 and TRBJ2-3, the full variable domain reads DSGVTQTPKHLITATGQRVTLRCSPRSGDLSVYWYQQSLDQGLQFLIQYYNGEERAKGNILERFSAQQFPDLHSELNLSSLELGDSALYFCASSGLAGGLTDTQYFGPGTRLTVL.

Only a few counts were recorded for this clone. The chain uses TRBV27 and TRBJ1-1; D may be TRBD1 (6 bases). The CDR3 is 13 amino acids. Per germline, CDR1 MNHEY and CDR2 SMNVEV (reference sequence). V was trimmed by 8 bases and J by 0 bases, leaving 10 bases between them. The CDR3 region is CASGQPMNTEAFF. The CDR3 DNA follows: TGTGCCAGCGGACAGCCGATGAACACTGAAGCTTTCTTT.

This chain connects TRBV29-1 to TRBJ2-7; tentatively, D is TRBD1 (6 bases). The V end lost 3 bases, the J end lost 5 bases, and 20 bases lay between the germline ends. The V gene's germline CDR1 is SQVTM and CDR2 ANQGSEA. The CDR3 is 15 residues long. CDR3 sequence: CSVEGEQGSGNEQYF. The CDR3 DNA follows: TGCAGCGTTGAGGGCGAACAGGGCAGTGGAAACGAGCAGTACTTC.

The chain uses TRBV6-4 and TRBJ1-2; D is ambiguous. CDR3 size: 13 residues. Germline V CDR1 and CDR2: MRHNA, SNTAGT. V was trimmed by 3 bases and J by 8 bases, leaving 13 bases between them. CDR3 protein: CASSEQASGGYTF. The CDR3 DNA sequence: TGTGCCAGCAGTGAGCAGGCCTCCGGCGGCTACACCTTC.

In DNA, the CDR3 is TGTGCCAGCAGACAGGCCAGGGGGCCCTATGGCTACACCTTC. Translating it yields CASRQARGPYGYTF. The V and J genes are TRBV3-1 (or the pseudogene TRBV3-2) and TRBJ1-2; 8 nucleotides align to TRBD1. V lost 6 bases and J lost 4; bases outside the gene matches: 7. CDR3 length: 14 amino acids. CDR1 and CDR2 (germline): LGHDT, YNNKEL (reference sequence).

The V call is TRBV12-5, the J call TRBJ1-2; TRBD1 is a possible D gene (5 bases). From germline, CDR1 is LGHNT and CDR2 FRNRAP. The length of the CDR3 is 12 residues. The V and J ends lost 9 bases and 5 bases respectively, with 13 bases between them. The CDR3 here is CARRTTPYGYTF. The CDR3 nucleotides are TGTGCTAGAAGGACAACCCCATATGGCTACACCTTC.

This chain connects TRBV2 to TRBJ1-6, with 7 bases identical to TRBD1. CDR1 is SNHLY and CDR2 is FYNNEI in the germline V gene. There are 14 residues in the CDR3. The junction had 12 bases not matched to a gene; V was cut back by 6 bases and J by 13 bases. The CDR3 DNA sequence: TGTGCCAGCAGGCCCGACAGGGTCGTATCCCCCCTCCACTTT. Residues: CASRPDRVVSPLHF.

The V call is TRBV25-1, the J call TRBJ1-2, with 12 bases aligning to TRBD1. The J segment lost 8 bases and the V segment lost 4 bases, leaving 11 bases of the junction unmatched. The germline gives CDR1 MGHDK, CDR2 SYGVNS. The CDR3 runs 16 residues. The DNA of the CDR3 is TGTGCCAGCAGTGCATGGGAGGGACAGGGGGCGGTCGGCTACACCTTC. Its translation is CASSAWEGQGAVGYTF.

The chain employs TRBV6-6 and TRBJ2-5; 9 nucleotides match TRBD1. V lost 5 bases, J lost 5 bases, and 9 bases stayed unmatched. The germline V gene has CDR1 MNHNY and CDR2 SVGAGI (reference sequence). The CDR3 is made up of 15 amino acids. CDR3 region: CASSLRTGAVETQYF. The CDR3 DNA reads as TGTGCCAGCAGTCTTCGGACAGGGGCTGTGGAGACCCAGTACTTC.

V and J are TRBV18 and TRBJ1-6; D gene ambiguous. V gave up 2 bases and J gave up 7 bases, with 9 bases separating them. Germline values: CDR1 KGHSH, CDR2 LQKENI. The CDR3 totals 14 residues. Written as DNA, the CDR3 is TGTGCCAGCTCACCATCGGGGATAAATTCACCCCTCCACTTT. It yields the protein CASSPSGINSPLHF. Combining the CDR3 with reference TRBV18 and TRBJ1-6 gives the whole variable domain NAGVMQNPRHLVRRRGQEARLRCSPMKGHSHVYWYRQLPEEGLKFMVYLQKENIIDESGMPKERFSAEFPKEGPSILRIQQVVRGDSAAYFCASSPSGINSPLHFGNGTRLTVT.

The chain joins TRBV27 to TRBJ2-1; D is perhaps TRBD1 (5 bases). Germline V CDR1 and CDR2: MNHEY, SMNVEV (reference sequence). The V end lost 5 bases, the J end lost 7 bases, and 9 bases lay between the germline ends. CDR3 length: 12 amino acids. CDR3 bases: TGTGCCAGCAGTCCCGCAGGGAATGAGCAGTTCTTC. Amino acids: CASSPAGNEQFF.

The V call is TRBV9, the J call TRBJ2-2, with TRBD1 matching over 8 bases. Trimming took 0 bases from V and 3 from J; bases not matched to a gene: 22. The CDR3 consists of 22 residues. The germline V gene has CDR1 SGDLS and CDR2 YYNGEE. CDR3 in amino acids: CASSVARPEVRQGRTDTGELFF. DNA for the CDR3: TGTGCCAGCAGCGTAGCTAGACCCGAAGTAAGACAGGGGAGGACGGACACCGGGGAGCTGTTTTTT.

V is TRBV18 and J is TRBJ2-7; D might be TRBD2 (6 bases). Looked up from germline, CDR1 is KGHSH and CDR2 is LQKENI. The CDR3 sequence is 14 residues long. V was pared by 2 bases and J by 2 bases, with 10 bases between. Here the CDR3 reads CASSPGTGAYEQYF. The DNA of the CDR3 is TGTGCCAGCTCACCAGGAACGGGGGCCTACGAGCAGTACTTC.

This chain links TRBV5-1 with TRBJ2-5, with TRBD2 as a possible D gene (6 bases). Per the germline V gene, CDR1 is SGHRS and CDR2 is YFSETQ. The germline V and J ends were trimmed by 0 bases and 1 base, with 10 bases remaining between them. The CDR3 consists of 15 residues. The CDR3 here is CASSLASVGQETQYF. The CDR3 nucleotides read TGCGCCAGCAGCTTGGCTAGCGTAGGCCAAGAGACCCAGTACTTC. The variable domain in full, with the rest retrieved from reference TRBV5-1 and TRBJ2-5, is KAGVTQTPRYLIKTRGQQVTLSCSPISGHRSVSWYQQTPGQGLQFLFEYFSETQRNKGNFPGRFSGRQFSNSRSEMNVSTLELGDSALYLCASSLASVGQETQYFGPGTRLLVL.

The rearrangement joins TRBV6-2 or TRBV6-3 to TRBJ2-5, with D possibly being TRBD2 (5 bases). V was pared by 5 bases and J by 3 bases, with 16 bases between. CDR3 length: 15 amino acids. CDR1 and CDR2 (germline): MNHEY, SVGEGT. CDR3 residues: CASSSLAGGEETQYF. The CDR3 nucleotides are TGTGCCAGCAGTAGCCTAGCAGGAGGTGAAGAGACCCAGTACTTC.